The present entry profiles one TCR beta chain with its context. Antigen specificity is unknown. Per the germline V gene, CDR1 is MNHNS and CDR2 is SASEGT. The V gene lost 7 bases and the J gene lost 4 bases, with 13 bases spanning the gap. The CDR3 consists of 13 residues. The sample is drawn from a study of cytomegalovirus exposure and HLA in healthy donors. Study outcomes and limitations: When the data were analyzed later, several of the most significant clusters appeared to be linked to common viral pathogens. Analysis was performed later, and it showed HLA-associated TCR beta chains to be more clonally expanded than equally common others. The classifier reportedly diagnosed cytomegalovirus status with high specificity and sensitivity. According to the study, roughly 180 TCR beta chains were cytomegalovirus-associated.

PCR amplification relied on 60 Vbeta primers (plus 13 Jbeta primers). Only in-frame clones appear in the TCRdb table, and some are missing; sequencing was by immunoSEQ multiplex PCR. This repertoire shows about 160,000 clones, around three quarters found once; its top ten account for 1%. V gene TRBV6-1 combines with J gene TRBJ2-5; D perhaps matches TRBD1 (5 bases). The specimen sequenced was PBMCs. This sequence was found in a woman aged 45-65 years in good health and CMV-seropositive. The CDR3 bases are TGTGCCAGCATTCGGCAGGGCCCAGAGACCCAGTACTTC. Its protein product is CASIRQGPETQYF.